Listed here is a single T cell receptor beta chain. Other DNA sequences of this sample code for an identical CDR3. This sample was taken from a study of blood T cell repertoires in COVID-19. Background on the study: Spain, Italy and the United States supplied samples that represented acute and convalescent COVID-19.

Original data processing: By means of reference gene primer amplification, nucleated cell counts were estimated. Sequencing was performed with immunoSEQ multiplex PCR; in TCRdb, only in-frame clones are kept and a portion is missing. V, J and clone size were drawn from that table, and D and trimming were deduced from the DNA. Here the sample spans around 250,000 clones, 80% to 90% being singletons. CDR1 and CDR2 from the germline V gene are SGHAT and FQNNGV. The germline V and J ends were trimmed by 0 bases and 3 bases, with 3 bases remaining between them. This CDR3 has 12 amino acids. Each participant's cohort was designated according to participant-reported clinical history. Two negative PCRs, clearance, or symptom resolution had been documented for recovered Cohort 3 donors.

The clonotype was recovered from a woman aged 45-60 years who had recovered from COVID-19. The genes are TRBV11-2 and TRBJ2-7; D is undetermined. Sequencing was done on a sample of PBMCs or T cells enriched from blood (not recorded which). CDR3 in DNA: TGTGCCAGCAGCTTAGACGGCTACGAGCAGTACTTC. Translation: CASSLDGYEQYF.